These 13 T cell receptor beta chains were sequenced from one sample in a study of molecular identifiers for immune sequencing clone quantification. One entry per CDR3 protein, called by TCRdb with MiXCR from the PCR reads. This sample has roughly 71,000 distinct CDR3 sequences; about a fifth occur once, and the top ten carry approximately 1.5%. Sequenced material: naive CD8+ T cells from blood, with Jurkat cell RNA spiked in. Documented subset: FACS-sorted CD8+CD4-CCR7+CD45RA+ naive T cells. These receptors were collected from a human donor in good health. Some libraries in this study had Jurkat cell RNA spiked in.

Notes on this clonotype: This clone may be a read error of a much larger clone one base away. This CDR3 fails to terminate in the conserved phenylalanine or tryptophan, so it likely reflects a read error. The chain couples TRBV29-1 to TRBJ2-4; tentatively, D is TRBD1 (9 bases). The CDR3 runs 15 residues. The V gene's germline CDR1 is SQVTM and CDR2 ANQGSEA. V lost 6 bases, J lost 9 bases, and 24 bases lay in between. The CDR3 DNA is TGCAGCGTCGCGGGGGGTCCGGGACAGGGAGCCATTCAGTACTCC. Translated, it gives CSVAGGPGQGAIQYS.

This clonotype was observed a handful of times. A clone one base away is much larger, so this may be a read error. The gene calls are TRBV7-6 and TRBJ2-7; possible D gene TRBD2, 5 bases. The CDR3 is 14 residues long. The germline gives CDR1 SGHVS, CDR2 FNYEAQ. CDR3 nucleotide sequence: TGTGCCGGCAGCCCTACGCAGCGGACCTACGAGCAGTACTTC. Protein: CAGSPTQRTYEQYF.

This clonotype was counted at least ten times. In DNA form, the CDR3 reads TGTGCCAGCAGTTACAGCTATGGGTTGTCGGAAAAACTGTTTTTT. Protein: CASSYSYGLSEKLFF. This sequence joins TRBV28 and TRBJ1-4, with D unresolved. Trimming cost V 4 bases and J 8 bases, with 17 bases left between them. CDR1 and CDR2 (germline): MDHEN, SYDVKM. CDR3 size: 15 residues. Complete variable domain (other parts from reference TRBV28 and TRBJ1-4): DVKVTQSSRYLVKRTGEKVFLECVQDMDHENMFWYRQDPGLGLRLIYFSYDVKMKEKGDIPEGYSVSREKKERFSLILESASTNQTSMYLCASSYSYGLSEKLFFGSGTQLSVL.

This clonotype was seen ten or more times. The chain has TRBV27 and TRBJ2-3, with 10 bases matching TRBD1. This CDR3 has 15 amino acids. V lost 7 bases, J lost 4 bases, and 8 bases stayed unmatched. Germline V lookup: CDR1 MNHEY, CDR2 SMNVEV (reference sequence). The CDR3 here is CASTPGQGIADTQYF. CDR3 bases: TGTGCCAGCACTCCGGGACAGGGGATCGCAGATACGCAGTATTTT.

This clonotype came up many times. The CDR3 protein is CSVVGGILYEQYF. The CDR3 nucleotides read TGCAGCGTTGTCGGGGGGATCCTCTACGAGCAGTACTTC. This sequence joins TRBV29-1 and TRBJ2-7; 7 positions agree with TRBD2. CDR1 and CDR2 (germline): SQVTM, ANQGSEA. V lost 4 bases, J lost 3 bases, and 6 bases stayed unmatched. This CDR3 has 13 amino acids.

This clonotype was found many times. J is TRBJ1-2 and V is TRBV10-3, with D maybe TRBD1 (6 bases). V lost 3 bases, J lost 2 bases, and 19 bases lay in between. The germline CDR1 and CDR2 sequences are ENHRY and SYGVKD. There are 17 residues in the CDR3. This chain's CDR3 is CAISDPPGQGLNYGYTF. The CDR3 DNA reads TGTGCCATCAGTGACCCCCCGGGACAAGGGTTAAACTATGGCTACACCTTC.

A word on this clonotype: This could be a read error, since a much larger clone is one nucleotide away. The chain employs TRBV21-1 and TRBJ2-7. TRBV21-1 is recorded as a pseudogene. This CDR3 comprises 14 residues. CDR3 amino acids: CTSSRNDPTYEQYF. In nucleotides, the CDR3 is TGTACCAGCAGCCGTAACGACCCAACCTACGAGCAGTACTTC.

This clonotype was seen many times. CDR3: CANSPIPPWNTEAFF. DNA for the CDR3: TGTGCCAACTCCCCCATACCCCCTTGGAACACTGAAGCTTTCTTT. The chain recombines TRBV6-1 with TRBJ1-1, with D hard to call. This CDR3 region has 15 residues. V gave up 10 bases and J gave up 1 base, with 19 bases separating them. Per germline, CDR1 MNHNS and CDR2 SASEGT.

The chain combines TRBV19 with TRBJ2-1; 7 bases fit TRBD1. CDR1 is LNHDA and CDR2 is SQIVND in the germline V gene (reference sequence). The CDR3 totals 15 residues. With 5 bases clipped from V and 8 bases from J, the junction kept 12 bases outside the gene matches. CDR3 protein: CASSPRDSQQDEQFF. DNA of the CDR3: TGTGCCAGTAGTCCCCGGGACAGCCAGCAGGATGAGCAGTTCTTC.

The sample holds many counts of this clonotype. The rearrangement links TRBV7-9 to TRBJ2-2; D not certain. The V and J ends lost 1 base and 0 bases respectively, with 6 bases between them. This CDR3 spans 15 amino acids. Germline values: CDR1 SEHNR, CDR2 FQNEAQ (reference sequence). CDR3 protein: CASSLVSPNTGELFF. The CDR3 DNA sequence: TGTGCCAGCAGCTTAGTTTCGCCGAACACCGGGGAGCTGTTTTTT.

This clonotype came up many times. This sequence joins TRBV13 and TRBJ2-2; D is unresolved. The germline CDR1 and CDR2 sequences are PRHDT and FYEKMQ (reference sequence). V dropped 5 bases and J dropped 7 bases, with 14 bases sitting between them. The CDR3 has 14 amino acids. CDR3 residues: CASSARYGLGELFF. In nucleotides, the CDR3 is TGTGCCAGCAGCGCCCGGTATGGGCTCGGGGAGCTGTTTTTT.

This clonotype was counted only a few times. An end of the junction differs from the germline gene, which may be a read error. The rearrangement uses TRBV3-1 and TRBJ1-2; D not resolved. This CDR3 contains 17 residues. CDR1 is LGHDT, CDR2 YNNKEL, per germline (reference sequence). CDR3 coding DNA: TGTGCCGGCAGCCAAGGCGGGCGCTTATCGTCTAACTATGGCTACACCTTC. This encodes CAGSQGGRLSSNYGYTF.

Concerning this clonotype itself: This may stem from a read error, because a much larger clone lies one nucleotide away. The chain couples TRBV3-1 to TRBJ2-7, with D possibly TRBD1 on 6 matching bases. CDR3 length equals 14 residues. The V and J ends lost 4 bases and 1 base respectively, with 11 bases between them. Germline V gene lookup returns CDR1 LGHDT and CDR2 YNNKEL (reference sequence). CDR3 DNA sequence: TGTGCCAGCAGCCCAGGGGACGGATCCTACGAGCAGTACGTC. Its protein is CASSPGDGSYEQYV.